One TCR beta chain is described in this entry. Its target is not known. Uncontrolled infections, other autoimmune diseases, pregnancy or lactation led to exclusion of patients. These data are taken from a study of T cells in Graves' hyperthyroidism and ophthalmopathy. Study observations and caveats: Appearing also in blood were most of the thyroid clonotypes expanded above 0.001.

The CDR3 consists of 15 residues. The germline V gene encodes CDR1 LNHDA and CDR2 SQIVND (reference sequence). Deletions cut 0 bases from V and 1 base from J, with 7 bases between. RNA transcripts gave rise to amplified TCR beta CDR3 regions. Using the HTBI primer set, a first-round RT-PCR was run on the TCR CDR3. TCRdb passed the multiplex PCR reads through MiXCR, listing each CDR3 protein once. The repertoire holds 500,000 or so distinct CDR3 sequences, with roughly 18% as singletons. The clonotype originates from a woman aged 18-29 years with Graves' ophthalmopathy. The sequenced material came from blood. The rearrangement joins TRBV19 to TRBJ2-1, with D unclear. Written as DNA, the CDR3 is TGTGCCAGTAGTATAGAATTCCAGTCCTACAATGAGCAGTTCTTC. It specifies CASSIEFQSYNEQFF. Looking up the rest from reference TRBV19 and TRBJ2-1 gives the full variable domain: DGGITQSPKYLFRKEGQNVTLSCEQNLNHDAMYWYRQDPGQGLRLIYYSQIVNDFQKGDIAEGYSVSREKKESFPLTVTSAQKNPTAFYLCASSIEFQSYNEQFFGPGTRLTVL.